The 6 T cell receptor beta chains presented below share a single source sample, sequenced in a study of blood T cell repertoires in COVID-19. Profiling relied on immunoSEQ multiplex PCR, and the TCRdb table lists in-frame clones only, not all of them. This sample yields over 140,000 clones, of which around 78% are seen a single time; around 4.8% belongs to the top ten. Sequenced material: peripheral blood. These receptors originate from a woman of 80 years or more with active or convalescent COVID-19.

On this clone itself: A read error may account for a junction end that differs from germline. The J gene is TRBJ2-7, the V gene TRBV27; 8 bases are shared with TRBD1. CDR3 size: 13 residues. The germline gives CDR1 MNHEY, CDR2 SMNVEV (reference sequence). The CDR3 protein is CASSPSRGQVINF. Written as DNA, the CDR3 is TGTGCCAGCAGTCCCTCAAGGGGACAGGTGATAAACTTC.

Details on this clone: Different DNA sequences within this sample yield the same CDR3. The gene calls are TRBV15 and TRBJ1-4; D gene uncertain. The CDR3 spans 13 residues. The V gene's germline CDR1 is LNHNV and CDR2 YYDKDF (reference sequence). Trimming removed 1 base from V and 5 bases from J, with 5 bases in between. The CDR3 DNA is TGTGCCACCAGCAGAGCGGTAAATGAAAAACTGTTTTTT. It specifies CATSRAVNEKLFF.

V is TRBV3-1 (or the pseudogene TRBV3-2) and J is TRBJ1-6; the match to TRBD1 covers 7 bases. The CDR3 has 15 residues. Looked up from germline, CDR1 is LGHDT and CDR2 is YNNKEL (reference sequence). Trimming at V came to 1 base and at J to 7 bases, leaving 4 bases not matched to a gene. The CDR3 DNA sequence: TGTGCCAGCAGCCAAGTGACAGGGACCAATTCACCCCTCCACTTT. It codes for CASSQVTGTNSPLHF.

Concerning this clone itself: At one end the junction does not follow the germline gene, possibly because of a read error. The gene calls are TRBV7-9 and TRBJ2-7, with TRBD1 identical over 7 bases. This CDR3 spans 12 amino acids. Per germline, CDR1 SEHNR and CDR2 FQNEAQ (reference sequence). The CDR3 bases are TGTGCCAGCAGCTCAACCCCCGGACAGGTTCATTTC. It yields the protein CASSSTPGQVHF.

This clone came up a few times. This chain connects TRBV2 to TRBJ1-5; the match to TRBD1 covers 7 bases. The CDR3 loop spans 14 amino acids. The V gene end was trimmed by 4 bases and the J gene end by 2 bases; junction bases not matched to a gene: 2. Germline V gene lookup returns CDR1 SNHLY and CDR2 FYNNEI. The CDR3 sequence is CASSVGQRNQPQHF. CDR3 DNA sequence: TGTGCCAGCAGTGTGGGACAGCGCAATCAGCCCCAGCATTTT.

The rearrangement links TRBV7-3 to TRBJ1-1; 7 nucleotides match TRBD1. Germline values: CDR1 SGHTA, CDR2 FQGTGA. The ends lost 2 bases at V and 7 bases at J; junction bases unmatched: 10. CDR3 size: 15 residues. The CDR3 DNA reads TGTGCCAGCAGCTTAGACAGGGAAACGTCCAGTGAAGCTTTCTTT. The encoded protein is CASSLDRETSSEAFF.